This T cell receptor (beta chain) was sequenced during a study of cytomegalovirus exposure and HLA in healthy donors. Study-level results: The likely origin of a cluster of highly shared sequence variants was a sequencing artifact.

On this clone itself: Its specificity is unknown.

CDR1 and CDR2 from the germline V gene are MDHEN and SYDVKM. V was pared by 5 bases and J by 3 bases, with 6 bases of the junction left unmatched. CDR3 length: 14 amino acids. 13 Jbeta primers and 60 Vbeta primers were used for the PCR. Some clones are missing from TCRdb's copy, which holds only in-frame ones; the method was immunoSEQ multiplex PCR. Its clone listing holds roughly 55,000 clones. The rearrangement uses TRBV28 and TRBJ2-7; TRBD1 matches 8 bases. The sequenced sample was PBMCs. The sequence was collected from a man aged 50-59 years in good health and CMV-seropositive. DNA for the CDR3: TGTGCCAGCAGTACGGACAGGGATGACTACGAGCAGTACTTC. It codes for CASSTDRDDYEQYF. Full variable domain (missing parts from reference TRBV28 and TRBJ2-7): DVKVTQSSRYLVKRTGEKVFLECVQDMDHENMFWYRQDPGLGLRLIYFSYDVKMKEKGDIPEGYSVSREKKERFSLILESASTNQTSMYLCASSTDRDDYEQYFGPGTRLTVT.